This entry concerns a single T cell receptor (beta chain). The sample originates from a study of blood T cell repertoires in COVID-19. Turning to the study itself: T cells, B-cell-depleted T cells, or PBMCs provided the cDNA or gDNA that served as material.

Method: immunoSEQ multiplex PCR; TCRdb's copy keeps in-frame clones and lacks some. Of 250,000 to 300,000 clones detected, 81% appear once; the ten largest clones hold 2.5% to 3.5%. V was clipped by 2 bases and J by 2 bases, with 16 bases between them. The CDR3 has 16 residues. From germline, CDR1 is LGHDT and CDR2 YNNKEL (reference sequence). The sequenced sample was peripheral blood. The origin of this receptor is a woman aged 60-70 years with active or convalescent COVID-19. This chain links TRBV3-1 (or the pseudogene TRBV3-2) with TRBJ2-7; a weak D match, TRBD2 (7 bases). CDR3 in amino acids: CASSQRGGGPTYEQYF. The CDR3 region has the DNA TGTGCCAGCAGCCAACGGGGCGGGGGCCCCACCTACGAGCAGTACTTC.